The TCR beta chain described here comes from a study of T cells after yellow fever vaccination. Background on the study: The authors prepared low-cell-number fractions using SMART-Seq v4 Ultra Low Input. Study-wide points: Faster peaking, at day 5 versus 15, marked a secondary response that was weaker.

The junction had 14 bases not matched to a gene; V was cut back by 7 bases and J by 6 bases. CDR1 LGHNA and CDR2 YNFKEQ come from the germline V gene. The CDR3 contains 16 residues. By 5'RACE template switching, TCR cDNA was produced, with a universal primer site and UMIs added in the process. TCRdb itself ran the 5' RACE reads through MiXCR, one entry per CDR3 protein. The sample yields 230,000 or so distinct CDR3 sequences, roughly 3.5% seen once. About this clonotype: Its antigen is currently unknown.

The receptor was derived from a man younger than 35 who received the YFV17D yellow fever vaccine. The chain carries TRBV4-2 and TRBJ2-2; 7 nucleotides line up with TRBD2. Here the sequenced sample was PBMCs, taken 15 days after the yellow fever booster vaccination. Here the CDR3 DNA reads TGTGCCAGCACGAGGCTAGCGGCGAGTCGGGCCGGGGAGCTGTTTTTT. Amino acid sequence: CASTRLAASRAGELFF.